This T cell receptor (beta chain) emerged from a study of T cells in Graves' hyperthyroidism and ophthalmopathy. V dropped 8 bases and J dropped 11 bases, with 18 bases sitting between them. CDR1 and CDR2 (germline): LNHDA, SQIVND (reference sequence). CDR3 length: 12 residues. In this sample, this clonotype turned up a few times. From RNA transcripts, TCR beta CDR3 regions were amplified. When the TCR CDR3 underwent first-round RT-PCR, the HTBI primer set was used. TCRdb independently ran MiXCR on the multiplex PCR reads; one entry per CDR3 protein. The sample has about 840,000 distinct CDR3 sequences; roughly 40% are singletons.

The receptor comes from a man in his late teens or twenties with Graves' hyperthyroidism. The sequenced sample was blood. The rearrangement uses TRBV19 and TRBJ1-1; D might be TRBD1 (5 bases). CDR3 protein: CASGDLPGPAFF. CDR3 coding DNA: TGTGCCAGTGGGGACCTCCCGGGTCCCGCTTTCTTT.